Listed here are 21 T cell receptor beta chains from one sample, sequenced in a study of beta chain features in type 1 diabetes. The antigens these receptors bind are not known. Study results and limitations: Across all four CD4+ subsets, people with type 1 diabetes showed modestly shorter TCRB CDR3s.

Expressed TCRB transcripts were sequenced because the isolated RNA had all been reverse transcribed beforehand. Sequenced by immunoSEQ multiplex PCR; TCRdb stores in-frame clones only, minus some. The data show 600,000 to 700,000 clones, roughly 13% seen once. The sequencing input was naive CD4+ T cells from blood. The receptor source for this set is a man younger than 35 with type 1 diabetes.

The chain employs TRBV27 and TRBJ2-2; D is perhaps TRBD2 (5 bases). Germline lookup yields CDR1 MNHEY and CDR2 SMNVEV (reference sequence). With 3 bases removed from V and 2 bases from J, the gap between germline ends came to 7 bases. The CDR3 consists of 14 residues. The CDR3 reads CASSLDLNTGELFF. CDR3 sequence (DNA): TGTGCCAGCAGTTTGGACTTAAACACCGGGGAGCTGTTTTTT.

This chain uses TRBV10-3 with TRBJ1-2; D gene ambiguous. The CDR3 is 12 amino acids. CDR1 ENHRY and CDR2 SYGVKD come from the germline V gene. The V end lost 6 bases, the J end lost 3 bases, and 8 bases lay between the germline ends. The CDR3 protein is CAISARDYGYTF. Here the CDR3 DNA reads TGTGCCATCAGCGCCCGGGACTATGGCTACACCTTC.

This clone has more than one count but fewer than ten. The V call is TRBV4-1, the J call TRBJ2-6; no reliable D call. The germline V gene encodes CDR1 MGHRA and CDR2 YSYEKL. The CDR3 totals 18 residues. V lost 0 bases to trimming and J lost 0 bases, with 12 bases between them. The CDR3 DNA reads TGCGCCAGCAGCCAAGAAGAGGCCACGGCCTCTGGGGCCAACGTCCTGACTTTC. Residues: CASSQEEATASGANVLTF.

The chain employs TRBV25-1 and TRBJ2-7; D possibly corresponds to TRBD2 (5 bases). The CDR3 is 16 amino acids. Germline V gene lookup returns CDR1 MGHDK and CDR2 SYGVNS. Trimming took off 10 bases at V and 2 bases at J, with 24 bases between the two ends. The CDR3 region is CATRGGLGSTTYEQYF. CDR3 DNA: TGTGCCACCAGAGGAGGTTTGGGATCAACGACCTACGAGCAGTACTTC.

This rearrangement joins TRBV6-5 to TRBJ1-6; no reliable D call. Trimming took off 6 bases at V and 8 bases at J, with 8 bases between the two ends. Germline lookup yields CDR1 MNHEY and CDR2 SVGAGI. This CDR3 spans 12 amino acids. CDR3 loop: CASSGSYSPLHF. CDR3 nucleotides: TGTGCCAGCAGCGGGTCGTATTCACCCCTCCACTTT.

This clone came up a few times. This chain connects TRBV29-1 to TRBJ1-5; TRBD1 is a possible D gene (5 bases). V gave up 4 bases and J gave up 3 bases, with 13 bases separating them. The CDR3 length is 14 residues. Germline CDR1 reads SQVTM; CDR2 reads ANQGSEA. The CDR3 DNA reads TGCAGCGTTGGGGAGGGACTAGTCAATCAGCCCCAGCATTTT. Its translation is CSVGEGLVNQPQHF.

This clone appeared a few times. CDR3 residues: CSAVPLSGETQYF. The CDR3 DNA reads as TGCAGCGCTGTACCCCTGAGCGGAGAGACCCAGTACTTC. V is TRBV29-1 and J is TRBJ2-5; tentative D call: TRBD2 (5 bases). V dropped 7 bases and J dropped 4 bases, with 16 bases sitting between them. Per germline, CDR1 SQVTM and CDR2 ANQGSEA. The CDR3 is 13 amino acids.

The chain recombines TRBV30 with TRBJ1-5; D is unresolved. CDR3 length: 13 residues. Germline CDR1 GTSNPN, CDR2 SVGIG (reference sequence). Trimming took 4 bases from V and 2 from J, leaving 9 bases between them. For the CDR3, the DNA is TGTGCCTGGAACGGCCCCGGCAATCAGCCCCAGCATTTT. Its translation: CAWNGPGNQPQHF.

V and J are TRBV30 and TRBJ2-3, with D perhaps assigned TRBD1 or TRBD2 (6 bases each). Deletions cut 7 bases from V and 5 bases from J, with 13 bases between. The CDR3 is 12 amino acids. Germline lookup yields CDR1 GTSNPN and CDR2 SVGIG (reference sequence). CDR3 bases: TGTGCCTATTGTCGGGGGCTAGATACGCAGTATTTT. This sequence encodes CAYCRGLDTQYF.

V usage is TRBV7-9 and J usage is TRBJ2-7; D is unresolved. The CDR3 totals 15 residues. CDR1 and CDR2 (germline): SEHNR, FQNEAQ (reference sequence). Between the trimmed V and J ends, which lost 5 bases and 8 bases, there was a span of 22 bases. CDR3 protein: CASSRGGHPNSQQYF. CDR3 coding DNA: TGTGCCAGCAGCCGAGGTGGGCACCCTAATTCCCAGCAGTACTTC.

Comments on this clone: In the same sample, other DNA sequences code for this CDR3. This rearrangement joins TRBV18 to TRBJ2-1; D is unclear. V lost 6 bases, J lost 1 base, and 1 base lay in between. The germline V gene has CDR1 KGHSH and CDR2 LQKENI. The CDR3 extends over 11 amino acids. This CDR3 is CASSSYNEQFF. Here the CDR3 DNA reads TGTGCCAGCTCTTCCTACAATGAGCAGTTCTTC.

About this clone itself: Additional DNA sequences in this sample encode the identical CDR3. V is TRBV30 and J is TRBJ2-7; unclear D gene. This CDR3 has 11 amino acids. Trimming cost V 1 base and J 4 bases, with 5 bases left between them. Germline loops: CDR1 GTSNPN, CDR2 SVGIG (reference sequence). The chain's CDR3 is CAWSGSYEQYF. In nucleotides, the CDR3 is TGTGCCTGGAGTGGTTCGTACGAGCAGTACTTC.

The rearrangement links TRBV10-3 to TRBJ2-5; D remains ambiguous. This CDR3 region has 15 residues. The germline gives CDR1 ENHRY, CDR2 SYGVKD. V was clipped by 0 bases and J by 1 base, with 9 bases between them. The CDR3 DNA reads as TGTGCCATCAGTGAGTCGACGAATTCCCAAGAGACCCAGTACTTC. Amino acid sequence: CAISESTNSQETQYF.

This sequence joins TRBV5-4 and TRBJ1-1; D gene ambiguous. Trimming stripped 2 bases from V and 5 bases from J, with 4 bases between. Germline CDR1 is SGHNT and CDR2 is YYREEE (reference sequence). This CDR3 has 11 amino acids. CDR3: CASSFSTEAFF. CDR3 DNA sequence: TGTGCCAGCAGCTTTTCAACTGAAGCTTTCTTT.

The chain recombines TRBV29-1 with TRBJ2-2, with 11 bases identical to TRBD2. The CDR3 totals 17 residues. Trimming took 1 base from V and 2 from J; bases not matched to a gene: 6. The germline CDR1 and CDR2 sequences are SQVTM and ANQGSEA. The CDR3 is CSVEGLAGPLNTGELFF. The CDR3 DNA sequence: TGCAGCGTTGAAGGACTAGCGGGACCCTTAAACACCGGGGAGCTGTTTTTT.

The rearrangement uses TRBV11-2 and TRBJ1-2; D is unclear. Germline V lookup: CDR1 SGHAT, CDR2 FQNNGV. The CDR3 runs 14 residues. Trimming shortened V by 0 bases and J by 2 bases, and 7 bases separated the two germline ends. The CDR3 DNA reads as TGTGCCAGCAGCTTAGATTTGGGGAACTATGGCTACACCTTC. It translates to CASSLDLGNYGYTF. The full variable domain, in which reference TRBV11-2 and TRBJ1-2 provide the parts outside the CDR3, is EAGVAQSPRYKIIEKRQSVAFWCNPISGHATLYWYQQILGQGPKLLIQFQNNGVVDDSQLPKDRFSAERLKGVDSTLKIQPAKLEDSAVYLCASSLDLGNYGYTFGSGTRLTVV.

The chain is built from TRBV19 and TRBJ1-2; D call uncertain. Trimming took 3 bases from V and 2 from J, leaving 7 bases between them. The CDR3 is 13 amino acids. Germline loops: CDR1 LNHDA, CDR2 SQIVND (reference sequence). The CDR3 nucleotides are TGTGCCAGTAGTATTCAACAGAACTATGGCTACACCTTC. Its protein is CASSIQQNYGYTF.

This clone was picked up a small number of times. This chain uses TRBV6-4 with TRBJ2-1; D is undetermined. V shed 4 bases and J shed 3 bases, with 7 bases lying between them. The germline V gene has CDR1 MRHNA and CDR2 SNTAGT. The CDR3 totals 13 residues. This chain's CDR3 is CASSGTNYNEQFF. CDR3 bases: TGTGCCAGCAGTGGCACCAACTACAATGAGCAGTTCTTC.

In this sample, this clone turned up a few times. The genes are TRBV11-2 and TRBJ2-5, with a tentative D call TRBD2 (6 bases). V gave up 6 bases and J gave up 1 base, with 15 bases separating them. The CDR3 runs to 15 residues. Germline lookup yields CDR1 SGHAT and CDR2 FQNNGV. The chain's CDR3 is CASSPTRGGQETQYF. DNA of the CDR3: TGTGCCAGCAGTCCTACGCGGGGAGGCCAAGAGACCCAGTACTTC. Filled out from reference TRBV11-2 and TRBJ2-5, the complete variable domain reads EAGVAQSPRYKIIEKRQSVAFWCNPISGHATLYWYQQILGQGPKLLIQFQNNGVVDDSQLPKDRFSAERLKGVDSTLKIQPAKLEDSAVYLCASSPTRGGQETQYFGPGTRLLVL.

In this sample, this clone turned up a few times. The chain joins TRBV29-1 to TRBJ1-2; D is perhaps TRBD1 (5 bases). Germline-derived CDR1 and CDR2 are SQVTM and ANQGSEA. The CDR3 runs to 13 residues. V dropped 4 bases and J dropped 2 bases, with 11 bases sitting between them. CDR3 DNA sequence: TGCAGCGTTGGGGGGACTGACAACTATGGCTACACCTTC. The encoded protein is CSVGGTDNYGYTF.

This rearrangement joins TRBV6-6 to TRBJ1-2, with D unclear. This CDR3 is built from 13 residues. The ends were cut back, 5 bases at V and 4 bases at J, with 11 bases in the middle. In germline, CDR1 is MNHNY, CDR2 SVGAGI (reference sequence). CDR3 sequence reads: CASSPVVAYGYTF. The CDR3 DNA sequence: TGTGCCAGCAGTCCCGTCGTAGCCTATGGCTACACCTTC.